The 26 T cell receptor beta chains below all came from one sample that was sequenced in a study of control samples from healthy donors and cancer patients (dated by TCRdb to 2020 to 2021). The library was built by means of the immunoSEQ multiplex PCR assay. TCRdb took this table from immuneACCESS and kept in-frame rearrangements with V and J called. Such tables lack part of the clones; where checked against another copy, unresolved V genes explain under half of the gap, and the rest is unexplained. The table for this sample lists 150,000 to 200,000 clones; 75% to 95% of them were counted only once. The ten largest account for 2% of the sample. Sample: blood. These receptors all come from a woman between 40 and 55 years old in good health.

This chain links TRBV7-9 with TRBJ2-1; 9 bases align to TRBD2. Trimming took 1 base from V and 5 from J; bases not matched to a gene: 3. Germline lookup yields CDR1 SEHNR and CDR2 FQNEAQ (reference sequence). There are 15 residues in the CDR3. The CDR3 loop is CASSLGLADNNEQFF. DNA of the CDR3: TGTGCCAGCAGCTTAGGACTAGCGGATAACAATGAGCAGTTCTTC. Supplemented by reference TRBV7-9 and TRBJ2-1, the full variable domain reads DTGVSQNPRHKITKRGQNVTFRCDPISEHNRLYWYRQTLGQGPEFLTYFQNEAQLEKSRLLSDRFSAERPKGSFSTLEIQRTEQGDSAMYLCASSLGLADNNEQFFGPGTRLTVL.

The V and J genes are TRBV12-3 or TRBV12-4 and TRBJ1-4; tentative D call: TRBD1 (5 bases). The ends were cut back, 3 bases at V and 10 bases at J, with 9 bases in the middle. The CDR3 consists of 12 residues. DNA of the CDR3: TGTGCCAGCAGTTTGGGGGGGTCAAAACTGTTTTTT. This encodes CASSLGGSKLFF.

CDR3 loop: CASSLWAGSFQPQHF. CDR3 sequence (DNA): TGTGCCAGCAGTCTATGGGCAGGGTCGTTTCAGCCCCAGCATTTT. The rearrangement uses TRBV6-5 and TRBJ1-5, with TRBD1 as a possible D gene (5 bases). There are 15 residues in the CDR3. V was cut by 5 bases and J by 6 bases, with 17 bases left in between. CDR1 MNHEY and CDR2 SVGAGI come from the germline V gene.

This chain joins TRBV5-1 and TRBJ1-1; a possible D gene is TRBD1 (5 bases). Per germline, CDR1 SGHRS and CDR2 YFSETQ. This CDR3 is built from 14 residues. V dropped 4 bases and J dropped 5 bases, with 15 bases sitting between them. CDR3 nucleotide sequence: TGCGCCAGCAGCCAGACAGTCAGCGGAACTGAAGCTTTCTTT. It is translated as CASSQTVSGTEAFF.

The chain links TRBV7-8 to TRBJ1-5; D is possibly TRBD1 (5 bases). Germline values: CDR1 SGHVS, CDR2 FQNEAQ. CDR3 length: 15 amino acids. V was cut by 1 base and J by 8 bases, with 15 bases left in between. The CDR3 DNA reads as TGTGCCAGCAGCTTAGGGGGGGGACGGGTAGAGCCCCAGCATTTT. Its protein product is CASSLGGGRVEPQHF.

J is TRBJ2-7 and V is TRBV27, with D perhaps assigned TRBD1 or TRBD2 (5 bases each). V lost 6 bases, J lost 4 bases, and 16 bases lay in between. Germline V CDR1 and CDR2: MNHEY, SMNVEV (reference sequence). This CDR3 comprises 14 residues. The CDR3 DNA is TGTGCCAGCAGACGTCCGGGGCTTGTGTACGAGCAGTACTTC. Encoded protein: CASRRPGLVYEQYF.

The chain carries TRBV6-2 or TRBV6-3 and TRBJ2-1, with 8 bases matching TRBD2. The germline V gene has CDR1 MNHEY and CDR2 SVGEGT. V was pared by 4 bases and J by 8 bases, with 13 bases of the junction left unmatched. The CDR3 is made up of 16 amino acids. This chain's CDR3 is CASSSGWVAGTDEQFF. The CDR3 coding sequence is TGTGCCAGCAGTTCCGGGTGGGTAGCGGGAACAGATGAGCAGTTCTTC.

This clone was seen a handful of times. V usage is TRBV3-1 (or the pseudogene TRBV3-2) and J usage is TRBJ1-4, with D unresolved. Trimming left V 5 bases short and J 0 bases short, with 7 bases between. Germline loops: CDR1 LGHDT, CDR2 YNNKEL (reference sequence). The CDR3 spans 14 residues. CDR3 bases: TGTGCCAGCAGCTGGACGGCAACTAATGAAAAACTGTTTTTT. Protein sequence: CASSWTATNEKLFF.

This chain connects TRBV13 to TRBJ2-2; D tentatively reads TRBD1 or TRBD2 (6 bases each). The CDR3 totals 13 residues. Trimming took 3 bases from V and 6 from J, leaving 8 bases between them. The V gene's germline CDR1 is PRHDT and CDR2 FYEKMQ (reference sequence). The CDR3 DNA is TGTGCCAGCAGCTTGGGGGGCGCCGGGGAGCTGTTTTTT. Translating it yields CASSLGGAGELFF.

The chain couples TRBV27 to TRBJ2-3; TRBD2 might be the D (6 bases). This CDR3 is built from 11 residues. With 4 bases removed from V and 11 bases from J, the gap between germline ends came to 10 bases. In germline, CDR1 is MNHEY, CDR2 SMNVEV (reference sequence). The CDR3 coding sequence is TGTGCCAGCAGTTCGGGACTCGTGCAGTATTTT. Protein product: CASSSGLVQYF.

The count of this clone is one. This rearrangement joins TRBV6-5 to TRBJ1-1; TRBD1 is a possible D gene (6 bases). This CDR3 contains 12 residues. Germline assignment: CDR1 MNHEY and CDR2 SVGAGI. The V gene lost 4 bases and the J gene lost 11 bases, with 14 bases spanning the gap. DNA of the CDR3: TGTGCCAGCAGTTCCACGGGAGGGGGGGCTTTCTTT. Encoded protein: CASSSTGGGAFF.

The V call is TRBV3-1 (or the pseudogene TRBV3-2), the J call TRBJ1-5; the D is unclear. Per germline, CDR1 LGHDT and CDR2 YNNKEL (reference sequence). This CDR3 is 13 amino acids long. V dropped 0 bases and J dropped 7 bases, with 7 bases sitting between them. DNA of the CDR3: TGTGCCAGCAGCCAAGATTTAAAACAGCCCCAGCATTTT. Its translation: CASSQDLKQPQHF.

The gene calls are TRBV2 and TRBJ2-7; D is ambiguous. Per the germline V gene, CDR1 is SNHLY and CDR2 is FYNNEI. The V end lost 0 bases, the J end lost 4 bases, and 16 bases lay between the germline ends. This CDR3 spans 16 amino acids. The CDR3 reads CASSEAPSQIGYEQYF. The CDR3 nucleotides read TGTGCCAGCAGTGAAGCGCCGTCCCAGATAGGGTACGAGCAGTACTTC.

This rearrangement joins TRBV9 to TRBJ1-2; TRBD1 is a possible D gene (5 bases). Trimming left V 0 bases short and J 4 bases short, with 10 bases between. Germline V gene lookup returns CDR1 SGDLS and CDR2 YYNGEE. CDR3 length: 14 residues. The CDR3 nucleotides are TGTGCCAGCAGCGTAGCTCTTGGGGGCTATGGCTACACCTTC. Translating it yields CASSVALGGYGYTF.

The chain uses TRBV2 and TRBJ1-2, with 7 bases identical to TRBD1. The germline V gene encodes CDR1 SNHLY and CDR2 FYNNEI. The CDR3 covers 13 residues. J gave up 6 bases and V 9 bases, and 10 bases lay outside the gene matches. The CDR3 reads CARSPQGIDGYTF. The CDR3 DNA reads as TGTGCCAGAAGCCCACAGGGGATCGATGGCTACACCTTC. Together with reference TRBV2 and TRBJ1-2, the CDR3 gives the full variable domain: EPEVTQTPSHQVTQMGQEVILRCVPISNHLYFYWYRQILGQKVEFLVSFYNNEISEKSEIFDDQFSVERPDGSNFTLKIRSTKLEDSAMYFCARSPQGIDGYTFGSGTRLTVV.

The chain has TRBV6-1 and TRBJ1-3; D is unresolved. Germline CDR1 MNHNS, CDR2 SASEGT. The CDR3 totals 17 residues. V lost 3 bases and J 2 bases, leaving 17 bases between the germline ends. The CDR3 coding sequence is TGTGCCAGCAGTGACTATTGGTTTGGAGGTACTGGAAACACCATATATTTT. Its protein is CASSDYWFGGTGNTIYF.

The chain joins TRBV7-9 to TRBJ2-2, with D maybe TRBD1 (6 bases). The germline V gene encodes CDR1 SEHNR and CDR2 FQNEAQ (reference sequence). Between the trimmed V and J ends, which lost 4 bases and 7 bases, there was a span of 22 bases. The CDR3 has 17 amino acids. CDR3 residues: CASSSSTAGTYGGELFF. CDR3 coding DNA: TGTGCCAGCAGCTCCAGCACAGCCGGGACATATGGCGGGGAGCTGTTTTTT.

V usage is TRBV4-1 and J usage is TRBJ2-5, with TRBD1 identical over 11 bases. The CDR3 consists of 17 residues. Germline lookup yields CDR1 MGHRA and CDR2 YSYEKL. V was pared by 2 bases and J by 1 base, with 6 bases of the junction left unmatched. The CDR3 protein is CASSQLDRGLRQETQYF. The CDR3 nucleotides are TGCGCCAGCAGCCAACTGGACAGGGGGCTCCGCCAAGAGACCCAGTACTTC.

V and J are TRBV5-1 and TRBJ2-1, with 10 bases lining up with TRBD2. Unmatched junction bases numbered 4, after V lost 0 bases and J lost 4 bases. Per the germline V gene, CDR1 is SGHRS and CDR2 is YFSETQ. This CDR3 is built from 16 residues. CDR3 sequence reads: CASSLGLAGAYNEQFF. The CDR3, as DNA: TGCGCCAGCAGCTTGGGACTAGCGGGTGCATACAATGAGCAGTTCTTC.

V and J are TRBV9 and TRBJ2-5; D may match TRBD1 or TRBD2 (6 bases each). The CDR3 is 14 residues long. Trimming removed 4 bases at V and 4 bases at J, with 14 bases between. Germline CDR1 SGDLS, CDR2 YYNGEE. CDR3 DNA: TGTGCCAGCAGCCCGGGGGCGGATGTAGAGACCCAGTACTTC. Its protein is CASSPGADVETQYF.

The rearrangement joins TRBV3-1 (or the pseudogene TRBV3-2) to TRBJ1-3, with a possible D match to TRBD1 (5 bases). The germline gives CDR1 LGHDT, CDR2 YNNKEL (reference sequence). This CDR3 has 15 residues. Between the trimmed V and J ends, which lost 5 bases and 0 bases, there was a span of 11 bases. CDR3 nucleotides: TGTGCCAGCAGCGCCCGACAGCTCTCTGGAAACACCATATATTTT. Amino acids: CASSARQLSGNTIYF.

J is TRBJ1-2 and V is TRBV5-4; weak D call: TRBD1 (5 bases). V was cut by 1 base and J by 8 bases, with 15 bases left in between. Germline V gives CDR1 SGHNT, CDR2 YYREEE (reference sequence). CDR3 length: 14 residues. Written as DNA, the CDR3 is TGTGCCAGCAGCTTGCGGCAGGGCTTGGACGGCTACACCTTC. Protein product: CASSLRQGLDGYTF.

The chain carries TRBV6-5 and TRBJ2-3, with D maybe TRBD1 (5 bases). V was clipped by 0 bases and J by 0 bases, with 10 bases between them. The CDR3 has 16 amino acids. Germline V gene sequence: CDR1 MNHEY, CDR2 SVGAGI. The CDR3 loop is CASSYSGQMSTDTQYF. CDR3 sequence (DNA): TGTGCCAGCAGTTACTCGGGGCAAATGAGCACAGATACGCAGTATTTT.

This chain uses TRBV21-1 with TRBJ1-1; TRBD1, the table's D call, was not compared with the DNA. TRBV21-1 is given as a pseudogene. The CDR3 has 17 residues. The DNA for the CDR3 is TGTGCCAGCAGCCCACCACTTGAACAGGGGCCCAACACTGAAGCTTTCTTT. Translating gives CASSPPLEQGPNTEAFF.

The chain couples TRBV10-3 to TRBJ2-7; D unclear. The CDR3 has 14 residues. Germline CDR1 reads ENHRY; CDR2 reads SYGVKD. V lost 6 bases and J lost 6, with 18 bases in between. CDR3 in amino acids: CAISLDGASTEQYF. The CDR3 region has the DNA TGTGCCATCAGCCTTGACGGAGCCTCCACCGAGCAGTACTTC.

The rearrangement joins TRBV10-3 to TRBJ2-1, with 13 bases matching TRBD2. The V segment lost 6 bases and the J segment 0 bases; nucleotides outside the gene matches: 17. Per the germline V gene, CDR1 is ENHRY and CDR2 is SYGVKD. This CDR3 is built from 21 residues. The CDR3 DNA reads as TGTGCCATCAGCGCAAGGTGGTCACTAGCGGGGGGGAGGTCCTCCTACAATGAGCAGTTCTTC. Amino acids: CAISARWSLAGGRSSYNEQFF.